This T cell receptor (beta chain) was observed in a study of tumor-infiltrating lymphocytes in localized non-small cell lung cancer. Overall study findings and caveats: Different pieces of the same tissue went to different assays, confounding technical variation with intratumor heterogeneity.

Details on this clone: Its specificity is not known.

Here immunoSEQ multiplex PCR was the method, and the copy in TCRdb shows in-frame clones only, minus some. The data hold roughly 7,400 clones, with 74% observed a single time. The CDR3 extends over 13 amino acids. CDR1 is MNHEY and CDR2 is SMNVEV in the germline V gene (reference sequence). Trimming took 8 bases from V and 5 from J, leaving 16 bases between them. What was sequenced was uninvolved lung tissue not adjacent to the tumor. The gene calls are TRBV27 and TRBJ2-7; a weak D match, TRBD2 (6 bases). The sequence was collected from a human donor with non-small cell lung cancer. The DNA for the CDR3 is TGTGCCAGCCTAAGTTCGGCGGGGCACGAGCAGTACTTC. This codes for CASLSSAGHEQYF.